The next 15 T cell receptor beta chains were all read from a single sample in a study of cytomegalovirus exposure and HLA in healthy donors. Repertoires were generated with immunoSEQ multiplex PCR, while TCRdb's copy carries only in-frame clones and drops some. There are 40,000 to 55,000 clones in the sample; approximately 93% occur only once, and roughly 2% lies in the top ten. The sequencing sample was made of PBMCs. Receptors were obtained from a woman aged 18-30 years in good health and CMV-seronegative.

This clone has just a few counts. The V and J genes are TRBV2 and TRBJ2-7; 11 bases line up with TRBD2. CDR1 and CDR2 (germline): SNHLY, FYNNEI. The V gene end was trimmed by 6 bases and the J gene end by 2 bases; junction bases not matched to a gene: 3. The CDR3 loop spans 14 amino acids. CDR3 sequence reads: CASRGLAVTYEQYF. The DNA of the CDR3 is TGTGCCAGCAGGGGACTAGCGGTCACCTACGAGCAGTACTTC.

The chain recombines TRBV14 with TRBJ1-5; 9 bases match TRBD1. This CDR3 has 16 residues. Per germline, CDR1 SGHDN and CDR2 FVKESK. Germline trimming cut 11 bases from V and 6 bases from J; bases unmatched to any gene: 17. CDR3 DNA: TGTGCCGACCTTCAATTTCCGGGACAGGGTTTTCAGCCCCAGCATTTT. Amino acid sequence: CADLQFPGQGFQPQHF.

This sequence joins TRBV11-2 and TRBJ2-5, with TRBD1 matching 9 bases. Germline lookup yields CDR1 SGHAT and CDR2 FQNNGV. The CDR3 length is 14 residues. J lost 2 bases, V lost 4 bases, and 2 bases had no gene match. As DNA, the CDR3 is TGTGCCAGCAGCTCAGGACAGGGGCAAGAGACCCAGTACTTC. Translating it yields CASSSGQGQETQYF. Variable domain in full (rest from reference TRBV11-2 and TRBJ2-5): EAGVAQSPRYKIIEKRQSVAFWCNPISGHATLYWYQQILGQGPKLLIQFQNNGVVDDSQLPKDRFSAERLKGVDSTLKIQPAKLEDSAVYLCASSSGQGQETQYFGPGTRLLVL.

Here the CDR3 reads CASSYSSSGEAQPQHF. Written as DNA, the CDR3 is TGTGCCAGCAGTTACTCGAGTAGCGGGGAGGCTCAGCCCCAGCATTTT. The rearrangement links TRBV6-6 to TRBJ1-5; D remains ambiguous. V lost 0 bases, J lost 6 bases, and 15 bases lay in between. CDR3 length: 16 amino acids. From germline, CDR1 is MNHNY and CDR2 SVGAGI (reference sequence).

This chain uses TRBV5-4 with TRBJ2-2; the match to TRBD1 covers 11 bases. Germline CDR1 SGHNT, CDR2 YYREEE (reference sequence). J was trimmed by 4 bases and V by 0 bases; bases with no gene match: 5. The CDR3 totals 17 residues. The CDR3 DNA sequence: TGTGCCAGCAGCTTGGATTATGGGACAGGGGGCACCGGGGAGCTGTTTTTT. Residues: CASSLDYGTGGTGELFF.

This clone was detected once. The chain employs TRBV5-1 and TRBJ1-1, with no clear D. Deletions cut 4 bases from V and 5 bases from J, with 15 bases between. CDR3 length: 14 amino acids. Germline loops: CDR1 SGHRS, CDR2 YFSETQ. In nucleotides, the CDR3 is TGCGCCAGCAGCGACACGATGGGTGGGACTGAAGCTTTCTTT. The encoded protein is CASSDTMGGTEAFF.

The J gene is TRBJ2-3, the V gene TRBV28; TRBD2 is a possible D gene (5 bases). V was shortened by 6 bases and J by 0 bases, with 13 bases between the two germline ends. The CDR3 is made up of 15 amino acids. The germline CDR1 and CDR2 sequences are MDHEN and SYDVKM. CDR3 loop: CASSLEVDSTDTQYF. The DNA of the CDR3 is TGTGCCAGCAGCCTGGAGGTGGATAGCACAGATACGCAGTATTTT.

The chain joins TRBV29-1 to TRBJ2-1, with 11 positions matching TRBD1. Germline trimming cut 7 bases from V and 0 bases from J; bases unmatched to any gene: 8. Germline CDR1 SQVTM, CDR2 ANQGSEA. This CDR3 is 16 amino acids long. CDR3 nucleotide sequence: TGCAGCGCGGACAGGGGGCATGTGAGCTCCTACAATGAGCAGTTCTTC. Its translation: CSADRGHVSSYNEQFF.

The J gene is TRBJ2-5, the V gene TRBV5-1; possibly TRBD2 for D (5 bases). The CDR3 covers 14 residues. The V gene lost 0 bases and the J gene lost 5 bases, with 11 bases spanning the gap. CDR1 and CDR2 (germline): SGHRS, YFSETQ. The CDR3 sequence: CASSLAGSRETQYF. The CDR3 nucleotides are TGCGCCAGCAGCTTGGCGGGGAGTAGGGAGACCCAGTACTTC.

The J gene is TRBJ1-3, the V gene TRBV19; TRBD1 might be the D (6 bases). Germline CDR1 and CDR2: LNHDA and SQIVND (reference sequence). This CDR3 region has 17 residues. Trimming cost V 9 bases and J 3 bases, with 24 bases left between them. CDR3 coding DNA: TGTGCCAGCGATGAAGGGGATATGGGGGCAGGTGGAAACACCATATATTTT. Encoded protein: CASDEGDMGAGGNTIYF.

The J gene is TRBJ2-3, the V gene TRBV5-1; 15 bases are shared with TRBD2. J was trimmed by 0 bases and V by 4 bases; bases with no gene match: 6. Looked up from germline, CDR1 is SGHRS and CDR2 is YFSETQ. The CDR3 has 18 amino acids. In DNA form, the CDR3 reads TGCGCCAGCAGCCGGACAGGGACTAGCGGGGGGAGCACAGATACGCAGTATTTT. It specifies CASSRTGTSGGSTDTQYF. Supplemented by reference TRBV5-1 and TRBJ2-3, the full variable domain reads KAGVTQTPRYLIKTRGQQVTLSCSPISGHRSVSWYQQTPGQGLQFLFEYFSETQRNKGNFPGRFSGRQFSNSRSEMNVSTLELGDSALYLCASSRTGTSGGSTDTQYFGPGTRLTVL.

The genes are TRBV28 and TRBJ2-7; maybe TRBD1 (6 bases). CDR1 MDHEN and CDR2 SYDVKM come from the germline V gene. CDR3 length: 14 residues. V dropped 7 bases and J dropped 9 bases, with 22 bases sitting between them. Here the CDR3 reads CASNASWDTKRQYF. CDR3 DNA sequence: TGTGCCAGCAATGCATCTTGGGACACAAAGAGGCAGTACTTC.

In DNA form, the CDR3 reads TGTGCCAGCAGTTTTCGGGATACGCAGTATTTT. This encodes CASSFRDTQYF. J is TRBJ2-3 and V is TRBV28; D is uncertain. The CDR3 has 11 amino acids. V gave up 3 bases and J gave up 6 bases, with 4 bases separating them. Germline CDR1 is MDHEN and CDR2 is SYDVKM.

The chain uses TRBV4-1 and TRBJ1-2; maybe TRBD1 (5 bases). This CDR3 region has 19 residues. V gave up 2 bases and J gave up 0 bases, with 22 bases separating them. Germline CDR1 MGHRA, CDR2 YSYEKL. CDR3 sequence reads: CASSQKVVGTTSSNYGYTF. The CDR3 DNA follows: TGCGCCAGCAGCCAAAAAGTGGTTGGGACTACTTCTTCTAACTATGGCTACACCTTC.

J is TRBJ1-4 and V is TRBV28, with 12 positions matching TRBD1. Losses at the gene ends were 3 bases for V and 0 bases for J; bases not matched to a gene: 8. CDR1 and CDR2 (germline): MDHEN, SYDVKM. This CDR3 has 19 amino acids. The chain's CDR3 is CASSLGTGGLRATNEKLFF. The CDR3 nucleotides are TGTGCCAGCAGTTTGGGGACAGGGGGCCTCCGGGCAACTAATGAAAAACTGTTTTTT.